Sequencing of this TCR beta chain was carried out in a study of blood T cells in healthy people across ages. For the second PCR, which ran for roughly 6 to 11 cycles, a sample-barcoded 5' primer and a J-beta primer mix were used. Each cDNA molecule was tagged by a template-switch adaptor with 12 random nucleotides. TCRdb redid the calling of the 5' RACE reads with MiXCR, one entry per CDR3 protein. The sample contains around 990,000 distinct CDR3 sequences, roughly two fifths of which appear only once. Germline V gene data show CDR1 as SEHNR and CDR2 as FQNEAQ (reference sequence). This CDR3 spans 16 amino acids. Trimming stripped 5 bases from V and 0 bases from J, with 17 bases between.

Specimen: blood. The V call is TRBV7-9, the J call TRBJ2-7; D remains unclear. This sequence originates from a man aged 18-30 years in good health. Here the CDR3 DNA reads TGTGCCAGCAGCCCGACACTCAGCTCCCCCTCCTACGAGCAGTACTTC. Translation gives CASSPTLSSPSYEQYF.